Shown below are 9 T cell receptor beta chains from a single sample sequenced in a study of T cell repertoires in cytomegalovirus infection. Each CDR3 protein gets one entry after TCRdb re-called the reads with MiXCR. The table lists about 360,000 distinct CDR3 sequences, 15% to 20% of them singletons. The specimen sequenced was PBMCs. All receptors come from a human donor in good health (CMV status not recorded). Some clones in this sample may be carry-over from other donors' samples.

The chain uses TRBV6-2 or TRBV6-3 and TRBJ2-5; the D gene is possibly TRBD1 (6 bases). CDR3 size: 14 residues. Per germline, CDR1 MNHEY and CDR2 SVGEGT. CDR3 region: CVTRDKRIKETQYF. The CDR3 bases are TGTGTCACACGGGACAAACGAATAAAAGAGACCCAGTACTTC.

The sample holds a few counts of this clonotype. The CDR3 is CATQAGRAYNEQFF. The DNA for the CDR3 is TGTGCCACCCAAGCGGGACGGGCCTACAATGAGCAGTTCTTC. The V and J genes are TRBV10-3 and TRBJ2-1; 7 bases fit TRBD2. In germline, CDR1 is ENHRY, CDR2 SYGVKD. The CDR3 sequence is 14 residues long. J gave up 2 bases and V 10 bases, and 8 bases lay outside the gene matches.

This clonotype was recorded many times. The chain combines TRBV15 with TRBJ2-7; 9 nucleotides match TRBD2. V shed 1 base and J 2 bases; nucleotides not matched to a gene: 3. The CDR3 consists of 15 residues. The germline V gene has CDR1 LNHNV and CDR2 YYDKDF (reference sequence). CDR3 in amino acids: CATSRVGGRAYEQYF. Here the CDR3 DNA reads TGTGCCACCAGCAGAGTAGGCGGGAGGGCCTACGAGCAGTACTTC. Full variable domain (outside the CDR3, taken from reference TRBV15 and TRBJ2-7): DAMVIQNPRYQVTQFGKPVTLSCSQTLNHNVMYWYQQKSSQAPKLLFHYYDKDFNNEADTPDNFQSRRPNTSFCFLDIRSPGLGDTAMYLCATSRVGGRAYEQYFGPGTRLTVT.

With regard to this clonotype: A read error likely explains this, since a far larger clone differs by one base. The chain combines TRBV10-3 with TRBJ2-3; D unresolved. Trimming shortened V by 5 bases and J by 5 bases, and 5 bases separated the two germline ends. The CDR3 spans 11 residues. Germline CDR1 is ENHRY and CDR2 is SYGVKD. CDR3 sequence (DNA): TGTGCCATCAGTCCAGGAGATACGCAGTATTTT. Its protein is CAISPGDTQYF.

This clonotype occurred once. This chain connects TRBV10-3 to TRBJ2-3; D is undetermined. This CDR3 is 11 amino acids long. With 4 bases removed from V and 5 bases from J, the gap between germline ends came to 4 bases. Per germline, CDR1 ENHRY and CDR2 SYGVKD. CDR3 region: CAISGGDTQYF. CDR3 nucleotide sequence: TGTGCCATCAGTGGTGGAGATACGCAGTATTTT.

The rearrangement joins TRBV6-2 or TRBV6-3 to TRBJ2-4, with 8 bases aligning to TRBD2. The CDR3 loop spans 14 amino acids. CDR1 and CDR2 from the germline V gene are MNHEY and SVGEGT. The J segment lost 5 bases and the V segment lost 6 bases, leaving 6 bases of the junction unmatched. The CDR3 DNA sequence: TGTGCCAGCAGCAGGGGACTAGTACAAAACATTCAGTACTTC. Residues: CASSRGLVQNIQYF.

V usage is TRBV6-1 and J usage is TRBJ2-7, with D possibly TRBD2 on 5 matching bases. Trimming left V 6 bases short and J 0 bases short, with 15 bases between. The germline V gene has CDR1 MNHNS and CDR2 SASEGT. This CDR3 is 15 amino acids long. The CDR3 here is CASRTPGSSSYEQYF. CDR3 sequence (DNA): TGTGCCAGCAGGACCCCGGGATCGAGCTCCTACGAGCAGTACTTC.

This clonotype turned up a few times. The chain uses TRBV4-3 and TRBJ2-3, with 11 bases identical to TRBD2. Germline values: CDR1 LGHNA, CDR2 YSLEER. The CDR3 runs to 15 residues. V gave up 1 base and J gave up 5 bases; unmatched junction bases: 2. The CDR3 DNA follows: TGCGCCAGCAGCCAAGCCGGACTAGCGGGAGATACGCAGTATTTT. Protein sequence: CASSQAGLAGDTQYF.

CDR3 loop: CASSQDSNRSGNTIYF. DNA of the CDR3: TGTGCCAGCAGCCAAGATAGCAACCGCTCTGGAAACACCATATATTTT. This chain uses TRBV4-2 with TRBJ1-3; D is ambiguous. CDR3 length: 16 residues. The ends were cut back, 0 bases at V and 0 bases at J, with 9 bases in the middle. CDR1 is LGHNA and CDR2 is YNFKEQ in the germline V gene.